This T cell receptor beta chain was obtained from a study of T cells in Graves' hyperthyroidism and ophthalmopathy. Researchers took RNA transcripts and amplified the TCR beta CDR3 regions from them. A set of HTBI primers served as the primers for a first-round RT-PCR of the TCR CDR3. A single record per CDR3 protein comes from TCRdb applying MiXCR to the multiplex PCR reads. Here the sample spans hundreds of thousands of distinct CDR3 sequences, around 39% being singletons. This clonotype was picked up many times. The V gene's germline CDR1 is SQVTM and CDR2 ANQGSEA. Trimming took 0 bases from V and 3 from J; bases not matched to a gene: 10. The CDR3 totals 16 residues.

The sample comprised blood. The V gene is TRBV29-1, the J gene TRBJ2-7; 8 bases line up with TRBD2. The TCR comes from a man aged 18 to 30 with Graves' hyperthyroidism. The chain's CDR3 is CSVEDQEERGIYEQYF. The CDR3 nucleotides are TGCAGCGTTGAAGACCAAGAGGAGCGGGGGATCTACGAGCAGTACTTC.